This T cell receptor (beta chain) is drawn from a study of early T cells in non-severe SARS-CoV-2 infection listed by TCRdb under 2021. Study-wide context: TCR sequencing used bulk RNA from unsorted whole blood, so alpha and beta chains could not be paired.

About this clonotype: The antigen it binds to is not known. Nothing much larger sits one base from this clone, and base qualities are not available.

The library was made by 5' RACE. Instrument used: NextSeq 500. The TCR library protocol attached unique molecular identifiers to individual cDNA molecules to correct for sequencing error and PCR bias. TCR alpha and beta chains were both sequenced, and the abundances of alpha and beta sequences in each sample were closely correlated with each other. The study's processing was this. Decombinator V4 was used to perform V gene, J gene and CDR3 annotation of TCR sequences. Expanded TCRs were defined as changing significantly between any two time points under a Poisson model with p below 0.0001. TCR abundances were normalised to the total number of TCRs sequenced in each sample and reported as counts per million. TRAV1-2 paired with TRAJ12, TRAJ20 or TRAJ33 defined MAIT TCRs, while TRAV10 paired with TRAJ18 defined iNKT TCRs. A search of VDJdb, accessed on 1 November 2021, was run for TCRs annotated to CMV, EBV and SARS-CoV-2, with TCRs annotated for multiple antigens excluded. The public reads were quality trimmed at Q25 with fastp and then assembled into clones with MiXCR by TCRdb, keeping productive beta chains. Rows matching on CDR3 protein sequence are summarized as one entry with the most common DNA and genes. These V and J calls originate from TCRdb's pipeline instead of the authors' own analysis. The sample table contains 70,000 to 90,000 distinct CDR3 sequences; only one count was recorded for approximately 10% of them. The ten largest account for 4.7% of the sample.

The study was a case-control design nested within a healthcare worker cohort in London, UK, with weekly nasopharyngeal swab PCR tests and blood sampling. Healthcare workers were enrolled in the week of the UK lockdown, from 23 to 31 March 2020, and were followed every week for up to about 16 weeks. What the research found in general, with its limitations: VDJdb matching was skewed toward anti-spike CD8 responses, so virus-specific expansions were likely underestimated and private and CD4 specificities were missed.

Inclusive of the bounding cysteine and phenylalanine, the CDR3 is 13 residues long. The entry retains the CDR3 DNA only, 39 bases that are in frame from base 1. The germline V gene (reference sequence) sets CDR1 to LGHDT and CDR2 to YNNKEL. The V end loses 5 bases and the J end loses 3 bases, and a stretch of 9 bases separates them. The TCR comes from an adult who was a healthcare worker with PCR-confirmed SARS-CoV-2 infection or an uninfected control (not recorded which). Recombination linked TRBV3-1 to TRBJ2-3; TRBD2 is possibly the D segment (6 matching bases). The source material was whole blood. The CDR3 sequence is CASSIRGTDTQYF. The DNA reads as follows: TGTGCCAGCAGCATCCGGGGGACAGATACGCAGTATTTT.